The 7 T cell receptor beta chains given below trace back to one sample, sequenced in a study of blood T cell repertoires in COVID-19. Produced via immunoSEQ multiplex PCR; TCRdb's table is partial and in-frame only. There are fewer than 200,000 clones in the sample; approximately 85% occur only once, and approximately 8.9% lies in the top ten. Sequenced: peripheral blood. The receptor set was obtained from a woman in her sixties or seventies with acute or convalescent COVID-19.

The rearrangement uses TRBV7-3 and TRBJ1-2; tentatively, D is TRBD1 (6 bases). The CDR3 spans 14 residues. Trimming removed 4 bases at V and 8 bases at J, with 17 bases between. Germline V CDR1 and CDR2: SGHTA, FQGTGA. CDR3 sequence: CASSSGTNSRGYTF. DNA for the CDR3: TGTGCCAGCAGCTCCGGGACAAACTCGCGGGGCTACACCTTC.

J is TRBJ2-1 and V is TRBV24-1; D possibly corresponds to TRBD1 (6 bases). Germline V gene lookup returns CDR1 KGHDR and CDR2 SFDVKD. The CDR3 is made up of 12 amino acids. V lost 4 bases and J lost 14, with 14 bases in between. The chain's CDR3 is CATSDLQGIKFF. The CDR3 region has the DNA TGTGCCACCAGTGACTTACAGGGTATCAAGTTCTTC.

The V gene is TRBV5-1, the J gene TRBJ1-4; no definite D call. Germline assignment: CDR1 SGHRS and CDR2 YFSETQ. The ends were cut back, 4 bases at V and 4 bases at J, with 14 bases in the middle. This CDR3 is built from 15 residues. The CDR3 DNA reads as TGCGCCAGCAGCCGTCAGTCAGGTGGTAATGAAAAACTGTTTTTT. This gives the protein CASSRQSGGNEKLFF.

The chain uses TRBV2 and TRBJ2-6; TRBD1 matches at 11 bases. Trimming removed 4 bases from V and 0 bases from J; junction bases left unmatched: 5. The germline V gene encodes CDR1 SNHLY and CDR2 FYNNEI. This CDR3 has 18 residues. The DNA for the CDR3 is TGTGCCAGCAGTGGTCGGACAGGGGGCGGCTCTGGGGCCAACGTCCTGACTTTC. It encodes CASSGRTGGGSGANVLTF.

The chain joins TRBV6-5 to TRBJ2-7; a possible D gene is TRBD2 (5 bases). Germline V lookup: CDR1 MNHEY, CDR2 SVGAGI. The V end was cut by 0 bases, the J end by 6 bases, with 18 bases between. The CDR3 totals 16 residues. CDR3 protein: CASSYSGGLTPSEQYF. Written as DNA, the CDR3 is TGTGCCAGCAGTTACTCAGGCGGACTTACGCCTAGCGAGCAGTACTTC.

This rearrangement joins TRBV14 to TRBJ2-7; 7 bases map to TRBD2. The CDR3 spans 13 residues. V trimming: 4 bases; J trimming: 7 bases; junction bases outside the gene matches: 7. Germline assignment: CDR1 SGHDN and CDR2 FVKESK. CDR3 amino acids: CASSRFPGGEQYF. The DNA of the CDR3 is TGTGCCAGCAGCCGGTTCCCCGGGGGGGAGCAGTACTTC.

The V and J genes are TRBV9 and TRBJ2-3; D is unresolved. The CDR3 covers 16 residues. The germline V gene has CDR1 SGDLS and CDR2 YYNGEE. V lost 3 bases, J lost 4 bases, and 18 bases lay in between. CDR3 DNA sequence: TGTGCCAGCAGCGCCCTTTCAAACCCGGCGGCAGATACGCAGTATTTT. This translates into CASSALSNPAADTQYF.